The sequence of this TCR beta chain was determined in a study of OX40 agonist ivuxolimab in advanced cancers. The CDR3 totals 15 residues. Trimming took off 0 bases at V and 5 bases at J, with 14 bases between the two ends. In germline, CDR1 is SGDLS, CDR2 YYNGEE. With autoimmune disease history or systemic immunosuppression, patients were excluded. The protocol was immunoSEQ multiplex PCR, while the TCRdb copy is restricted to in-frame clones and leaves out a portion. The repertoire holds 75,000 to 95,000 clones, about 89% seen once, with over 8% in the top ten. The V call is TRBV9, the J call TRBJ1-2, with D tentatively TRBD1 (5 bases). Sequencing was performed on CD4+ or CD8+ T cells sorted from blood, taken in a trial of the OX40 agonist ivuxolimab. The clonotype comes from an adult with an advanced solid tumor such as melanoma, head and neck, liver or kidney cancer. For the CDR3, the DNA is TGTGCCAGCAGCGTAGGAGCAGGGACTAGGTATGGCTACACCTTC. It specifies CASSVGAGTRYGYTF.